This TCR beta chain was obtained from a study of blood T cell repertoires in COVID-19. Study details: Samples of COVID-19 (acute and convalescent) were obtained from the United States, Italy and Spain. From T cells, B-cell-depleted T cells, or PBMCs came the material, which was cDNA or gDNA.

The CDR3 sequence is 15 residues long. Germline CDR1 SGHRS, CDR2 YFSETQ. Trimming took off 0 bases at V and 8 bases at J, with 14 bases between the two ends. How the authors handled the data: Reference gene primer amplification yielded estimated nucleated cell counts. Here immunoSEQ multiplex PCR was the method, and the copy in TCRdb shows in-frame clones only, minus some. The DNA was the basis for D and trimming; V, J and clone size are from that table. The repertoire holds around 150,000 clones, with about 80% as singletons. The sequencing sample was made of peripheral blood. This chain links TRBV5-1 with TRBJ1-4; the D is unclear. This clonotype was sampled from a man between 65 and 80 years old with acute or convalescent COVID-19. The CDR3 DNA is TGCGCCAGCAGCTTGGCCGGGTCTGTTGCCGAAAAACTGTTTTTT. This sequence encodes CASSLAGSVAEKLFF.